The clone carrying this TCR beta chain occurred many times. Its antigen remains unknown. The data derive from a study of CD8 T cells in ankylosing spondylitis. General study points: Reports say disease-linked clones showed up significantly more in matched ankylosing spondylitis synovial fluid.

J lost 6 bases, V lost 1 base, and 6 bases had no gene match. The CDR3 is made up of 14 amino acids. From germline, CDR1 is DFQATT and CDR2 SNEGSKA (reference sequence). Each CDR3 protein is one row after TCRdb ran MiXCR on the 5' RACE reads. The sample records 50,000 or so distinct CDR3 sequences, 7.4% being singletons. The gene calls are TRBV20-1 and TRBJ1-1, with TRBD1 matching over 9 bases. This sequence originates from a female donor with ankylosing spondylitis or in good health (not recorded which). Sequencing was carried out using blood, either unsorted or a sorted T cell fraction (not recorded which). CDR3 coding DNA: TGCAGTGCTAGAGTCGGGGACAGGGCACCTGAAGCTTTCTTT. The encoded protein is CSARVGDRAPEAFF.